The present T cell receptor beta chain was sequenced within a study of T cells in Graves' hyperthyroidism and ophthalmopathy. V lost 4 bases to trimming and J lost 0 bases, with 7 bases between them. Per germline, CDR1 SQVTM and CDR2 ANQGSEA. The CDR3 is 13 amino acids. Amplification of TCR beta CDR3 regions used RNA as the template. Primed by the HTBI set, a first-round RT-PCR was run on the TCR CDR3. TCRdb reanalysed the multiplex PCR reads using MiXCR and keeps one entry per CDR3 protein. The sample has 130,000 to 150,000 distinct CDR3 sequences, roughly a fifth seen once. Patients were excluded because of uncontrolled infection, other autoimmune disease, pregnancy or lactation. This clonotype was counted ten times or more.

The sequencing sample was made of blood. The chain joins TRBV29-1 to TRBJ1-5, with no clear D. The source is a woman in her forties or fifties with Graves' hyperthyroidism that later progressed to Graves' ophthalmopathy. Here the CDR3 reads CSVAEDSNQPQHF. Here the CDR3 DNA reads TGCAGCGTTGCAGAGGATAGCAATCAGCCCCAGCATTTT.